This T cell receptor beta chain was obtained from a study of cytomegalovirus exposure and HLA in healthy donors. PCR was performed using 60 Vbeta and 13 Jbeta primers. TCRdb's table, derived via immunoSEQ multiplex PCR, lists solely in-frame clones and lacks some. The repertoire includes approximately 200,000 clones, about four fifths of them detected once, and approximately 5.4% sits in the top ten. All donors participated as healthy donors of bone marrow. The CDR3 is made up of 16 amino acids. V was clipped by 1 base and J by 4 bases; unmatched bases: 2. The germline V gene encodes CDR1 SNHLY and CDR2 FYNNEI.

The chain has TRBV2 and TRBJ2-2, with TRBD1 identical over 11 bases. This TCR came from a woman aged 30 to 39 in good health and CMV-seropositive. The sample comprised PBMCs. The CDR3 sequence is CASSEVGQGATGELFF. CDR3 bases: TGTGCCAGCAGTGAAGTAGGACAGGGGGCCACCGGGGAGCTGTTTTTT.